These 10 T cell receptor beta chains were all obtained from the same sample, sequenced in a study of T cell responses to AZD1222 COVID-19 vaccine. Profiling relied on immunoSEQ multiplex PCR, and the TCRdb table lists in-frame clones only, not all of them. The sample has about 100,000 clones; around 82% are singletons. The sample in question was peripheral blood, obtained on day 0 of AZD1222 vaccination. These receptors all stem from an adult in good health.

The V call is TRBV10-2, the J call TRBJ2-5; possible D gene TRBD1, 6 bases. The CDR3 runs 12 residues. The germline gives CDR1 WSHSY, CDR2 SAAADI. Between the trimmed V and J ends, which lost 8 bases and 4 bases, there was a span of 11 bases. The CDR3 here is CASVGQRETQYF. The DNA for the CDR3 is TGCGCCAGCGTAGGACAGCGAGAGACCCAGTACTTC.

The gene calls are TRBV19 and TRBJ1-5; TRBD1 is a possible D gene (5 bases). Germline lookup yields CDR1 LNHDA and CDR2 SQIVND (reference sequence). This CDR3 has 13 residues. Trimming shortened V by 7 bases and J by 5 bases, and 12 bases separated the two germline ends. CDR3 region: CASNRQGYQPQHF. CDR3 in DNA: TGTGCCAGTAACCGCCAGGGTTATCAGCCCCAGCATTTT.

This clone came up a few times. This CDR3 reads CASSPQSGQNTEAFF. CDR3 DNA sequence: TGTGCCAGCAGCCCCCAGTCGGGACAGAACACTGAAGCTTTCTTT. The chain joins TRBV7-9 to TRBJ1-1; maybe TRBD1 (6 bases). This CDR3 contains 15 residues. Germline lookup yields CDR1 SEHNR and CDR2 FQNEAQ (reference sequence). The germline V and J ends were trimmed by 5 bases and 1 base, with 14 bases remaining between them. The variable domain in full, with the rest retrieved from reference TRBV7-9 and TRBJ1-1, is DTGVSQNPRHKITKRGQNVTFRCDPISEHNRLYWYRQTLGQGPEFLTYFQNEAQLEKSRLLSDRFSAERPKGSFSTLEIQRTEQGDSAMYLCASSPQSGQNTEAFFGQGTRLTVV.

The rearrangement links TRBV6-5 to TRBJ1-6, with 7 bases that match TRBD1. The CDR3 is 15 amino acids. CDR1 and CDR2 (germline): MNHEY, SVGAGI. V was pared by 2 bases and J by 15 bases, with 13 bases of the junction left unmatched. CDR3 sequence: CASSYEPGQTTILHF. The CDR3 nucleotides read TGTGCCAGCAGTTACGAACCGGGACAGACCACGATCCTCCACTTT.

The genes are TRBV2 and TRBJ2-3; TRBD2 is a possible D gene (6 bases). Germline CDR1 and CDR2: SNHLY and FYNNEI. The length of the CDR3 is 14 residues. Trimming cost V 6 bases and J 0 bases, with 10 bases left between them. The CDR3 sequence is CASREGASTDTQYF. For the CDR3, the DNA is TGTGCCAGCAGGGAGGGAGCTAGCACAGATACGCAGTATTTT.

Remarks on this clone: The identical CDR3 is also encoded by other nucleotide sequences in the sample. J is TRBJ1-1 and V is TRBV19; D unresolved. Germline V gene sequence: CDR1 LNHDA, CDR2 SQIVND (reference sequence). Trimming took off 6 bases at V and 1 base at J, with 9 bases between the two ends. The CDR3 has 13 amino acids. CDR3 sequence (DNA): TGTGCCAGTAGCCCCCCGAGGAACACTGAAGCTTTCTTT. This translates into CASSPPRNTEAFF. Variable domain in full (rest from reference TRBV19 and TRBJ1-1): DGGITQSPKYLFRKEGQNVTLSCEQNLNHDAMYWYRQDPGQGLRLIYYSQIVNDFQKGDIAEGYSVSREKKESFPLTVTSAQKNPTAFYLCASSPPRNTEAFFGQGTRLTVV.

The chain recombines TRBV3-1 (or the pseudogene TRBV3-2) with TRBJ1-6; weak D call: TRBD1 (5 bases). This CDR3 comprises 17 residues. V lost 0 bases to trimming and J lost 9 bases, with 18 bases between them. Germline loops: CDR1 LGHDT, CDR2 YNNKEL (reference sequence). The CDR3 loop is CASSQDPRRQGGSPLHF. The CDR3 DNA sequence: TGTGCCAGCAGCCAAGATCCGCGCAGGCAGGGAGGTTCACCCCTCCACTTT.

This rearrangement joins TRBV29-1 to TRBJ1-1; D uncertain. Germline CDR1 reads SQVTM; CDR2 reads ANQGSEA. The CDR3 is 12 amino acids. The V end was cut by 5 bases, the J end by 2 bases, with 9 bases between. The CDR3 nucleotides are TGCAGCGTTCTCAATACTAACACTGAAGCTTTCTTT. As protein: CSVLNTNTEAFF.

Judged by abundance, this clone is medium-sized. This sequence joins TRBV12-3 or TRBV12-4 and TRBJ1-6; D gene unclear. The CDR3 extends over 13 amino acids. V dropped 6 bases and J dropped 14 bases, with 17 bases sitting between them. The CDR3, as DNA: TGTGCCAGCAGAGCCGAGAACCGCAAAACCCTCCACTTT. Amino acid sequence: CASRAENRKTLHF.

J is TRBJ2-5 and V is TRBV7-9; TRBD2 might be the D (5 bases). CDR1 is SEHNR, CDR2 FQNEAQ, per germline (reference sequence). The CDR3 loop spans 16 amino acids. V dropped 5 bases and J dropped 5 bases, with 21 bases sitting between them. CDR3 sequence reads: CASSPDRSPERETQYF. The CDR3 bases are TGTGCCAGCAGCCCGGATAGGAGCCCTGAGCGGGAGACCCAGTACTTC.